The 23 T cell receptor beta chains below come from one sample, sequenced in a study of CD8 T cells in ankylosing spondylitis. One entry per CDR3 protein results from TCRdb running MiXCR on the 5' RACE reads. The sample consists of around 340,000 distinct CDR3 sequences, under 15% of them appearing once. The sequenced sample was blood, either unsorted or a sorted T cell fraction (not recorded which). These TCRs come from a male donor with ankylosing spondylitis or in good health (not recorded which).

This clonotype was counted a few times. The gene calls are TRBV7-2 and TRBJ1-6; the D gene is possibly TRBD1 (5 bases). Germline V gene lookup returns CDR1 SGHTA and CDR2 FQGNSA. The V gene lost 1 base and the J gene lost 10 bases, with 8 bases spanning the gap. This CDR3 has 13 amino acids. The CDR3 region is CASSLGGPSPLHF. Written as DNA, the CDR3 is TGTGCCAGCAGCTTAGGGGGACCGTCACCCCTCCACTTT.

This clonotype appeared a few times. This chain links TRBV20-1 with TRBJ2-3; D not resolved. The CDR3 spans 15 residues. Germline V lookup: CDR1 DFQATT, CDR2 SNEGSKA (reference sequence). The V and J ends lost 0 bases and 2 bases respectively, with 12 bases between them. DNA for the CDR3: TGCAGTGCTAGAGATCGGGTCAGCCCCACAGATACGCAGTATTTT. Translated, it gives CSARDRVSPTDTQYF.

The chain carries TRBV9 and TRBJ1-1; 8 nucleotides align to TRBD1. This CDR3 has 17 residues. Per the germline V gene, CDR1 is SGDLS and CDR2 is YYNGEE. V shed 3 bases and J 3 bases; nucleotides not matched to a gene: 13. In DNA form, the CDR3 reads TGTGCCAGCAGCGCCCCTGACAGGGGCTGGGGGTACACTGAAGCTTTCTTT. Its protein is CASSAPDRGWGYTEAFF. The full variable domain, in which reference TRBV9 and TRBJ1-1 provide the parts outside the CDR3, is DSGVTQTPKHLITATGQRVTLRCSPRSGDLSVYWYQQSLDQGLQFLIQYYNGEERAKGNILERFSAQQFPDLHSELNLSSLELGDSALYFCASSAPDRGWGYTEAFFGQGTRLTVV.

The table lists this clonotype with a few counts. The V gene is TRBV6-1, the J gene TRBJ2-2; D perhaps matches TRBD1 (6 bases). V shed 6 bases and J shed 0 bases, with 11 bases lying between them. Germline lookup yields CDR1 MNHNS and CDR2 SASEGT. There are 15 residues in the CDR3. The CDR3 coding sequence is TGTGCCAGCAGACGCTCAGGGGCGAACACCGGGGAGCTGTTTTTT. It encodes CASRRSGANTGELFF.

Points on this clonotype: Mismatch with germline at one junction end may stem from a read error. The chain couples TRBV7-2 to TRBJ2-7, with a tentative D call TRBD1 (6 bases). This CDR3 contains 13 residues. From germline, CDR1 is SGHTA and CDR2 FQGNSA. The CDR3 loop is CASSLAQGYEQYF. CDR3 coding DNA: TGCGCCAGCAGCTTGGCACAGGGCTACGAGCAGTACTTC.

This clonotype was counted ten times or more. J is TRBJ2-3 and V is TRBV12-3 or TRBV12-4; 9 positions agree with TRBD1. With 6 bases clipped from V and 7 bases from J, the junction kept 11 bases outside the gene matches. The CDR3 sequence is 15 residues long. This CDR3 is CASRSSGTGKNTQYF. For the CDR3, the DNA is TGTGCCAGCAGATCCTCCGGGACAGGGAAAAATACGCAGTATTTT.

The chain joins TRBV3-1 to TRBJ2-2; TRBD1 agrees at 10 bases. The CDR3 has 16 amino acids. V was clipped by 2 bases and J by 6 bases; unmatched bases: 6. Germline V gene lookup returns CDR1 LGHDT and CDR2 YNNKEL (reference sequence). The CDR3 reads CASSQSGQGSPGELFF. Written as DNA, the CDR3 is TGTGCCAGCAGCCAATCGGGACAGGGGTCCCCCGGGGAGCTGTTTTTT.

This clonotype was counted only a few times. The chain recombines TRBV24-1 with TRBJ2-2, with D unclear. This CDR3 has 14 amino acids. Trimming cost V 3 bases and J 6 bases, with 10 bases left between them. Germline lookup yields CDR1 KGHDR and CDR2 SFDVKD. This chain's CDR3 is CATSDPRTAGELFF. CDR3 coding DNA: TGTGCCACCAGTGATCCTAGAACGGCCGGGGAGCTGTTTTTT.

This clonotype was counted many times. This chain joins TRBV13 and TRBJ2-2, with a tentative D call TRBD1 (7 bases). The ends were cut back, 5 bases at V and 14 bases at J, with 15 bases in the middle. The CDR3 spans 12 residues. CDR1 and CDR2 (germline): PRHDT, FYEKMQ (reference sequence). This CDR3 is CASSQSGGKLFF. DNA of the CDR3: TGTGCCAGCAGCCAATCAGGGGGGAAACTGTTTTTT.

The DNA of the CDR3 is TGTGCCTCAGGGGTCGGTTCCGGGACAGCCAACACCGGGGAGCTGTTTTTT. This gives the protein CASGVGSGTANTGELFF. The chain is built from TRBV10-3 and TRBJ2-2, with 7 bases aligning to TRBD1. Per the germline V gene, CDR1 is ENHRY and CDR2 is SYGVKD. This CDR3 comprises 17 residues. After removal of 11 bases from V and 2 bases from J, the junction contained 17 bases not matched to a gene.

The sample holds a few counts of this clonotype. The V call is TRBV5-1, the J call TRBJ1-1, with 7 bases aligning to TRBD1. Germline V gives CDR1 SGHRS, CDR2 YFSETQ. CDR3 length: 15 residues. Germline trimming cut 3 bases from V and 0 bases from J; bases unmatched to any gene: 5. Here the CDR3 reads CASSSPGGMNTEAFF. CDR3 DNA sequence: TGCGCCAGCAGCTCCCCAGGGGGGATGAACACTGAAGCTTTCTTT.

This clonotype was seen ten or more times. V is TRBV29-1 and J is TRBJ1-2, with 8 nucleotides matching TRBD1. The CDR3 has 13 residues. Germline CDR1 SQVTM, CDR2 ANQGSEA. Trimming took 4 bases from V and 2 from J; bases not matched to a gene: 3. The CDR3 DNA is TGCAGCGTTGCAGGGGGCGCAAACTATGGCTACACCTTC. Translated, it gives CSVAGGANYGYTF.

This clonotype was counted only a few times. V usage is TRBV5-1 and J usage is TRBJ2-7; possible D gene TRBD2, 6 bases. This CDR3 has 14 residues. Between the trimmed V and J ends, which lost 3 bases and 3 bases, there was a span of 13 bases. The germline CDR1 and CDR2 sequences are SGHRS and YFSETQ. The CDR3 DNA reads TGCGCCAGCAGCTGGCGGGGCGCCCGCTACGAGCAGTACTTC. Residues: CASSWRGARYEQYF.

This sequence joins TRBV20-1 and TRBJ2-4; TRBD1 or TRBD2 may be the D gene (5 bases each). V was cut by 6 bases and J by 0 bases, with 15 bases left in between. Looked up from germline, CDR1 is DFQATT and CDR2 is SNEGSKA (reference sequence). The CDR3 runs to 15 residues. CDR3 loop: CSAGDPLVAKNIQYF. CDR3 sequence (DNA): TGCAGTGCCGGGGACCCGTTAGTAGCCAAAAACATTCAGTACTTC.

This clonotype appeared a few times. This chain links TRBV18 with TRBJ2-2; no definite D call. The CDR3 loop spans 17 amino acids. The germline gives CDR1 KGHSH, CDR2 LQKENI. With 2 bases removed from V and 2 bases from J, the gap between germline ends came to 15 bases. The CDR3 DNA sequence: TGTGCCAGCTCACCAGAAAGGGCAAGTCTTAACACCGGGGAGCTGTTTTTT. Translating it yields CASSPERASLNTGELFF.

This chain connects TRBV27 to TRBJ1-6, with 10 bases aligning to TRBD1. The trim removed 8 bases at V and 7 bases at J, leaving 5 bases unmatched. CDR1 and CDR2 (germline): MNHEY, SMNVEV (reference sequence). The CDR3 totals 14 residues. The DNA of the CDR3 is TGTGCCAGCCAATTGGGACAGGGGAATTCACCCCTCCACTTT. It encodes CASQLGQGNSPLHF.

This clonotype has just one count. The chain is built from TRBV6-1 and TRBJ2-2; D possibly matches TRBD1 or TRBD2 (5 bases each). This CDR3 region has 14 residues. Looked up from germline, CDR1 is MNHNS and CDR2 is SASEGT. V was clipped by 7 bases and J by 5 bases, with 14 bases between them. Here the CDR3 DNA reads TGTGCCAGCACCCCGGGGCCAGGGACCGGGGAGCTGTTTTTT. This gives the protein CASTPGPGTGELFF.

The chain recombines TRBV7-8 with TRBJ1-2, with D possibly matching TRBD1 (6 bases). There are 17 residues in the CDR3. Germline CDR1 and CDR2: SGHVS and FQNEAQ. Deletions cut 0 bases from V and 5 bases from J, with 19 bases between. CDR3 protein: CASSLARGTLSYYGYTF. CDR3 coding DNA: TGTGCCAGCAGCTTAGCGAGGGGGACCCTTTCTTATTATGGCTACACCTTC.

The sample holds a few counts of this clonotype. This chain connects TRBV7-8 to TRBJ2-1; D is unclear. CDR1 is SGHVS, CDR2 FQNEAQ, per germline. The V end was cut by 5 bases, the J end by 10 bases, with 15 bases between. The CDR3 totals 13 residues. The CDR3 spells CASSQHRLGEQFF. The CDR3 nucleotides read TGTGCCAGCAGCCAACATAGACTCGGAGAGCAGTTCTTC.

This clonotype was seen a handful of times. CDR3 loop: CSVEEPGYSSTDTQYF. The CDR3 DNA sequence: TGCAGCGTTGAAGAACCGGGGTACAGTAGCACAGATACGCAGTATTTT. The V gene is TRBV29-1, the J gene TRBJ2-3; weak D call: TRBD2 (5 bases). V shed 0 bases and J shed 0 bases, with 13 bases lying between them. Germline CDR1 is SQVTM and CDR2 is ANQGSEA. This CDR3 spans 16 amino acids.

The V and J genes are TRBV5-6 and TRBJ1-1, with D possibly matching TRBD1 (6 bases). Trimming took 3 bases from V and 11 from J, leaving 14 bases between them. This CDR3 comprises 12 residues. Germline V CDR1 and CDR2: SGHDT, YYEEEE. The CDR3 nucleotides read TGTGCCAGCAGCTCCCCTGGGAGGGGGGCTTTCTTT. This encodes CASSSPGRGAFF.

The rearrangement links TRBV5-1 to TRBJ1-2; 10 bases are a match to TRBD1. Germline loops: CDR1 SGHRS, CDR2 YFSETQ. This CDR3 has 14 amino acids. The J segment lost 4 bases and the V segment lost 4 bases, leaving 4 bases of the junction unmatched. CDR3 coding DNA: TGCGCCAGCAGCAGGGACAGGGGCGGCTATGGCTACACCTTC. Its translation is CASSRDRGGYGYTF.

Only a few counts were recorded for this clonotype. This chain connects TRBV4-1 to TRBJ1-2, with D unclear. Germline-derived CDR1 and CDR2 are MGHRA and YSYEKL. The CDR3 length is 17 residues. Trimming shortened V by 1 base and J by 2 bases, and 17 bases separated the two germline ends. CDR3 coding DNA: TGCGCCAGCAGCCAAGCCGGCCCCCTGCCCTCCAACTATGGCTACACCTTC. Its translation is CASSQAGPLPSNYGYTF.